The 17 T cell receptor beta chains in this list originate from one sample, sequenced in a study of T cell repertoires in cytomegalovirus infection. TCRdb itself ran the reads through MiXCR, one entry per CDR3 protein. Of some 700,000 distinct CDR3 sequences listed, approximately 40% are singletons. The source material was PBMCs. These TCRs come from a human donor in good health (CMV status not recorded). Some clones in this sample may be carry-over from other donors' samples.

CDR3 nucleotide sequence: TGCAGCGCCTCCCGGGGGGGTGCCACCGGGGAGCTGTTTTTT. Residues: CSASRGGATGELFF. The chain links TRBV29-1 to TRBJ2-2, with 8 bases that match TRBD2. The CDR3 is 14 residues long. The J segment lost 4 bases and the V segment lost 7 bases, leaving 8 bases of the junction unmatched. CDR1 SQVTM and CDR2 ANQGSEA come from the germline V gene.

A few counts support this clonotype. The CDR3 spells CASSFRSGGGNMGSYNEQFF. CDR3 DNA: TGTGCCAGCAGTTTTAGGAGCGGGGGGGGAAACATGGGGTCCTACAATGAGCAGTTCTTC. The genes are TRBV28 and TRBJ2-1; 10 bases agree with TRBD2. V was clipped by 3 bases and J by 1 base; unmatched bases: 15. CDR1 and CDR2 (germline): MDHEN, SYDVKM. This CDR3 spans 20 amino acids.

J is TRBJ1-1 and V is TRBV29-1; perhaps TRBD1 as D (5 bases). Germline CDR1 reads SQVTM; CDR2 reads ANQGSEA. The CDR3 contains 14 residues. Trimming pared 3 bases from V and 4 bases from J, leaving 15 bases between. CDR3 protein: CSVESGRGPTEAFF. The CDR3 nucleotides are TGCAGCGTTGAGAGTGGACGGGGCCCCACTGAAGCTTTCTTT.

V gene TRBV12-3 or TRBV12-4 combines with J gene TRBJ1-4; 7 bases map to TRBD1. The J segment lost 6 bases and the V segment lost 8 bases, leaving 9 bases of the junction unmatched. CDR3 length equals 14 residues. This CDR3 reads CASGRQGGYEKLFF. The CDR3 DNA reads as TGTGCCAGCGGACGACAGGGAGGGTATGAAAAACTGTTTTTT.

The sample holds a few counts of this clonotype. As DNA, the CDR3 is TGTGCCAGCAGCCAAGATACGCAGAAACCTTTCTTT. Its protein is CASSQDTQKPFF. This chain joins TRBV4-2 and TRBJ1-1; D is uncertain. Deletions cut 0 bases from V and 12 bases from J, with 11 bases between. This CDR3 comprises 12 residues. CDR1 is LGHNA, CDR2 YNFKEQ, per germline.

This rearrangement joins TRBV3-1 to TRBJ2-1, with 8 positions matching TRBD2. This CDR3 contains 15 residues. Germline V gives CDR1 LGHDT, CDR2 YNNKEL (reference sequence). Trimming at V came to 8 bases and at J to 8 bases, leaving 14 bases not matched to a gene. CDR3 DNA: TGTGCCAGCCGTTCCGGGACTAGGAGGGGAGATGAGCAGTTCTTC. It encodes CASRSGTRRGDEQFF.

This clonotype occurred a few times. The J gene is TRBJ1-1, the V gene TRBV19; D perhaps matches TRBD1 (6 bases). CDR3 length equals 14 residues. Germline CDR1 is LNHDA and CDR2 is SQIVND (reference sequence). V was trimmed by 5 bases and J by 5 bases, leaving 15 bases between them. The CDR3 loop is CASSAGQQLTEAFF. The DNA for the CDR3 is TGTGCCAGTAGTGCCGGACAGCAACTGACTGAAGCTTTCTTT.

V is TRBV11-2 and J is TRBJ2-1; a weak D match, TRBD1 (6 bases). Per the germline V gene, CDR1 is SGHAT and CDR2 is FQNNGV. The CDR3 is made up of 15 amino acids. Trimming cost V 4 bases and J 3 bases, with 13 bases left between them. The CDR3 DNA sequence: TGTGCCAGCAGCTCGCGGACAGCTAACTACAATGAGCAGTTCTTC. It translates to CASSSRTANYNEQFF. The variable domain in full, with the rest retrieved from reference TRBV11-2 and TRBJ2-1, is EAGVAQSPRYKIIEKRQSVAFWCNPISGHATLYWYQQILGQGPKLLIQFQNNGVVDDSQLPKDRFSAERLKGVDSTLKIQPAKLEDSAVYLCASSSRTANYNEQFFGPGTRLTVL.

This clonotype has at least ten counts. The chain couples TRBV7-2 to TRBJ1-1; D is unclear. The CDR3 contains 13 residues. The germline V gene encodes CDR1 SGHTA and CDR2 FQGNSA. Between the trimmed V and J ends, which lost 3 bases and 1 base, there was a span of 6 bases. This chain's CDR3 is CASSFKGNTEAFF. The CDR3 region has the DNA TGTGCCAGCAGCTTCAAGGGGAACACTGAAGCTTTCTTT.

The chain combines TRBV18 with TRBJ1-5; 8 bases line up with TRBD1. CDR1 is KGHSH and CDR2 is LQKENI in the germline V gene. The CDR3 has 13 residues. V lost 8 bases, J lost 5 bases, and 5 bases stayed unmatched. In nucleotides, the CDR3 is TGTGCCAGCCCAGGACAGGGCGATCAGCCCCAGCATTTT. It translates to CASPGQGDQPQHF.

Turning to this clonotype: One end of the junction is discordant with germline, which a read error may explain. The chain uses TRBV4-1 and TRBJ2-1, with 7 bases identical to TRBD1. The CDR3 has 13 residues. CDR1 is MGHRA, CDR2 YSYEKL, per germline. The CDR3 coding sequence is TGTGCCAGCAGCCAAGATGGATCACAGGGGAAGTTCTTC. This encodes CASSQDGSQGKFF.

The V gene is TRBV5-1, the J gene TRBJ2-1; a weak D match, TRBD2 (6 bases). The germline V gene encodes CDR1 SGHRS and CDR2 YFSETQ. This CDR3 region has 13 residues. Trimming took off 3 bases at V and 5 bases at J, with 9 bases between the two ends. The CDR3 nucleotides read TGCGCCAGCAGCTGGGGACTGAACAATGAGCAGTTCTTC. It yields the protein CASSWGLNNEQFF.

This clonotype appeared a few times. The chain couples TRBV28 to TRBJ1-2; a possible D gene is TRBD1 (5 bases). Germline V gene lookup returns CDR1 MDHEN and CDR2 SYDVKM. Between the trimmed V and J ends, which lost 1 base and 8 bases, there was a span of 17 bases. The CDR3 length is 15 residues. The CDR3 here is CASSLLIGQGSGYTF. CDR3 bases: TGTGCCAGCAGTTTATTGATAGGGCAGGGCAGCGGCTACACCTTC.

As to this clonotype: This clone may be a read error of a much larger clone one base away. The rearrangement uses TRBV7-2 and TRBJ2-2; D is undetermined. Germline lookup yields CDR1 SGHTA and CDR2 FQGNSA. This CDR3 is 14 amino acids long. The V end lost 11 bases, the J end lost 1 base, and 14 bases lay between the germline ends. The CDR3 coding sequence is TGTGCCGGCCTCTGGGGAAGGAACACCGGGGAGCTGTTTTTT. Encoded protein: CAGLWGRNTGELFF.

This clonotype was picked up a small number of times. The chain joins TRBV28 to TRBJ2-2; TRBD1 or TRBD2 may be the D gene (6 bases each). CDR1 MDHEN and CDR2 SYDVKM come from the germline V gene. This CDR3 is built from 14 residues. The germline V and J ends were trimmed by 10 bases and 4 bases, with 16 bases remaining between them. CDR3 sequence reads: CATHHGGRTGELFF. CDR3 coding DNA: TGTGCCACCCACCACGGGGGCCGCACCGGGGAGCTGTTTTTT.

V and J are TRBV6-1 and TRBJ1-2; D possibly corresponds to TRBD1 (5 bases). The V and J ends lost 1 base and 3 bases respectively, with 12 bases between them. The germline CDR1 and CDR2 sequences are MNHNS and SASEGT. The CDR3 runs 15 residues. The CDR3 DNA reads as TGTGCCAGCAGTGAAGTTGGGGGTCGTTACTATGGCTACACCTTC. Translating gives CASSEVGGRYYGYTF.

This clonotype showed up many times. The V call is TRBV6-2 or TRBV6-3, the J call TRBJ1-2; D unresolved. V lost 2 bases and J lost 4, with 5 bases in between. Germline CDR1 is MNHEY and CDR2 is SVGEGT. The CDR3 runs 12 residues. This CDR3 is CASSYDGYGYTF. The CDR3 DNA reads TGTGCCAGCAGTTACGACGGCTATGGCTACACCTTC.